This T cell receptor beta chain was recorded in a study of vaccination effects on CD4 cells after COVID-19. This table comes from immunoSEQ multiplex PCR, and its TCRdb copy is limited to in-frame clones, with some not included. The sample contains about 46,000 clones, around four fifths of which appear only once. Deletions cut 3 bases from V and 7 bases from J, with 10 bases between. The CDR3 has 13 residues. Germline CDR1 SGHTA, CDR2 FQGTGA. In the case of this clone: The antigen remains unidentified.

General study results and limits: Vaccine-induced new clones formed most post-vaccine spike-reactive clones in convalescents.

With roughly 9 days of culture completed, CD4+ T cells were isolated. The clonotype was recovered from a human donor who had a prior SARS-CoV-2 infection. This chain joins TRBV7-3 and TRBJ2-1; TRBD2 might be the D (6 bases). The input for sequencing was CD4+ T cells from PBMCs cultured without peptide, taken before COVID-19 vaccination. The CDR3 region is CASSLVRGNEQFF. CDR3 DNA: TGTGCCAGCAGCTTGGTCCGGGGGAATGAGCAGTTCTTC. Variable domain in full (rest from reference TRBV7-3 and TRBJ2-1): GAGVSQTPSNKVTEKGKYVELRCDPISGHTALYWYRQSLGQGPEFLIYFQGTGAADDSGLPNDRFFAVRPEGSVSTLKIQRTERGDSAVYLCASSLVRGNEQFFGPGTRLTVL.